What follows are 11 T cell receptor beta chains derived from one specimen sequenced in a study of OX40 agonist ivuxolimab in advanced cancers. Repertoires were generated with immunoSEQ multiplex PCR, while TCRdb's copy carries only in-frame clones and drops some. The sample holds more than 25,000 clones; around 90% are singletons and the top ten take around 21%. The sequencing here drew on CD4+ or CD8+ T cells sorted from blood, taken in a trial of the OX40 agonist ivuxolimab. These receptors came from an adult with an advanced solid tumor such as melanoma, head and neck, liver or kidney cancer.

This chain connects TRBV6-5 to TRBJ1-1; D remains ambiguous. This CDR3 has 12 residues. The germline V and J ends were trimmed by 0 bases and 8 bases, with 7 bases remaining between them. Germline-derived CDR1 and CDR2 are MNHEY and SVGAGI. The CDR3: CASSYSFTEAFF. The CDR3 DNA follows: TGTGCCAGCAGTTACTCCTTCACAGAAGCTTTCTTT.

There are a few counts of this clone. The V gene is TRBV6-5, the J gene TRBJ1-2, with a weak D call TRBD1 (5 bases). The CDR3 runs to 15 residues. Germline values: CDR1 MNHEY, CDR2 SVGAGI. Deletions cut 7 bases from V and 0 bases from J, with 15 bases between. CDR3 amino acids: CASTPSGGPNYGYTF. Here the CDR3 DNA reads TGTGCCAGCACTCCTTCGGGGGGACCTAACTATGGCTACACCTTC.

The rearrangement links TRBV27 to TRBJ2-3, with a weak D call TRBD1 (7 bases). The germline V gene has CDR1 MNHEY and CDR2 SMNVEV (reference sequence). The CDR3 extends over 14 amino acids. The V end was cut by 6 bases, the J end by 7 bases, with 17 bases between. The CDR3 DNA is TGTGCCAGCAGGCCGTTAGCAGGGGGGCATACGCAGTATTTT. It codes for CASRPLAGGHTQYF.

The DNA for the CDR3 is TGTGCCAGCAGCTTGCGGGGGGCCTATGGCTACACCTTC. Protein product: CASSLRGAYGYTF. The V gene is TRBV5-5, the J gene TRBJ1-2, with D possibly matching TRBD1 (6 bases). V was pared by 1 base and J by 4 bases, with 8 bases between. The germline gives CDR1 SGHKS, CDR2 YYEKEE (reference sequence). The length of the CDR3 is 13 residues.

The rearrangement joins TRBV5-4 to TRBJ1-5; possibly TRBD1 for D (5 bases). Germline assignment: CDR1 SGHNT and CDR2 YYREEE (reference sequence). The V end was cut by 1 base, the J end by 2 bases, with 7 bases between. The CDR3 covers 14 residues. The CDR3 coding sequence is TGTGCCAGCAGCTTGATGGGGGGCAATCAGCCCCAGCATTTT. This gives the protein CASSLMGGNQPQHF.

The CDR3: CASRPGQGNQPQHF. The CDR3 DNA reads as TGTGCCAGCAGACCGGGACAGGGTAATCAGCCCCAGCATTTT. The rearrangement joins TRBV27 to TRBJ1-5; 9 nucleotides line up with TRBD1. Germline-derived CDR1 and CDR2 are MNHEY and SMNVEV (reference sequence). The CDR3 is 14 amino acids. The junction had 4 bases not matched to a gene; V was cut back by 6 bases and J by 4 bases.

The rearrangement uses TRBV4-1 and TRBJ2-7, with TRBD2 matching 9 bases. With 1 base clipped from V and 3 bases from J, the junction kept 7 bases outside the gene matches. The CDR3 runs to 16 residues. Germline V gene data show CDR1 as MGHRA and CDR2 as YSYEKL. CDR3 sequence: CASSQASAGGLYEQYF. The CDR3 DNA is TGCGCCAGCAGCCAAGCGTCAGCGGGGGGCCTCTACGAGCAGTACTTC.

This sequence joins TRBV19 and TRBJ2-4; D is possibly TRBD2 (9 bases). Germline V gene sequence: CDR1 LNHDA, CDR2 SQIVND (reference sequence). The CDR3 has 15 amino acids. Trimming shortened V by 1 base and J by 9 bases, and 16 bases separated the two germline ends. CDR3 in DNA: TGTGCCAGTAGTATAGGGGCTAGCGGGACAGGCATTCAGTACTTC. Residues: CASSIGASGTGIQYF.

This clone is a singleton in its sample. CDR3 in amino acids: CASSRLRNVNEQFF. The DNA of the CDR3 is TGTGCCAGCAGCCGATTACGAAACGTTAATGAGCAGTTCTTC. V and J are TRBV4-2 and TRBJ2-1; D gene unclear. Germline lookup yields CDR1 LGHNA and CDR2 YNFKEQ. This CDR3 spans 14 amino acids. The V end was cut by 4 bases, the J end by 7 bases, with 14 bases between.

The chain carries TRBV6-4 and TRBJ2-1, with 7 positions matching TRBD2. Germline assignment: CDR1 MRHNA and CDR2 SNTAGT. CDR3 length equals 14 residues. The J segment lost 8 bases and the V segment lost 4 bases, leaving 8 bases of the junction unmatched. CDR3 bases: TGTGCCAGCAGTGCCAGCGGGGACCGGCATGAGCAGTTCTTC. The encoded protein is CASSASGDRHEQFF.

V usage is TRBV25-1 and J usage is TRBJ1-1, with a weak D call TRBD1 (5 bases). The V gene lost 5 bases and the J gene lost 9 bases, with 19 bases spanning the gap. The V gene's germline CDR1 is MGHDK and CDR2 SYGVNS. The CDR3 contains 14 residues. In DNA, the CDR3 is TGTGCCAGCAGTACCGGAGGGGCCGCGGAAAAAGCTTTCTTT. Its protein is CASSTGGAAEKAFF.